This T cell receptor (beta chain) was sequenced during a study of T cell responses to AZD1222 COVID-19 vaccine. Study findings and constraints: After the peak T cell response, and only then, were repertoires sampled.

TCRdb's copy holds only in-frame clones and misses some; the assay was immunoSEQ multiplex PCR. This sample has 100,000 or so clones, with about 87% found just once. This CDR3 contains 14 residues. Germline assignment: CDR1 LGHDT and CDR2 YNNKEL (reference sequence). Trimming removed 8 bases from V and 7 bases from J, with 18 bases in between. Concerning this clone itself: What it binds is not known.

The source of this sequence is an adult in good health. The chain combines TRBV3-1 (or the pseudogene TRBV3-2) with TRBJ2-1; TRBD2 is a possible D gene (6 bases). This specimen consisted of peripheral blood, obtained on day 0 of AZD1222 vaccination. The CDR3 region is CASGRWRGYNEQFF. DNA of the CDR3: TGTGCCAGCGGGCGGTGGAGGGGCTATAATGAGCAGTTCTTC.